The 3 T cell receptor beta chains given below trace back to one sample, sequenced in a study of blood T cells in healthy people across ages. The authors ran a second PCR of about 7 to 11 cycles using a sample-barcoded 5' primer and a J-beta primer mix. Via MiXCR, TCRdb re-called the 5' RACE reads, giving one row per CDR3 protein. This sample yields some 1.6 million distinct CDR3 sequences, of which about 35% are seen a single time; 11% belongs to the top ten. The sample consisted of blood. These receptors originate from a woman in her thirties in good health.

This clonotype was counted only a few times. The V call is TRBV3-1, the J call TRBJ2-5; unclear D gene. This CDR3 is 12 amino acids long. The germline V and J ends were trimmed by 3 bases and 0 bases, with 2 bases remaining between them. Germline-derived CDR1 and CDR2 are LGHDT and YNNKEL (reference sequence). The CDR3 protein is CASSHDQETQYF. The CDR3 coding sequence is TGTGCCAGCAGCCACGACCAAGAGACCCAGTACTTC.

The genes are TRBV10-3 and TRBJ2-3, with a weak D call TRBD2 (5 bases). CDR3 length: 17 residues. Germline lookup yields CDR1 ENHRY and CDR2 SYGVKD. With 1 base removed from V and 2 bases from J, the gap between germline ends came to 16 bases. CDR3 residues: CAISELIVGEATDTQYF. The CDR3 DNA reads TGTGCCATCAGTGAGTTAATAGTCGGGGAAGCCACAGATACGCAGTATTTT.

This clonotype was observed a handful of times. V and J are TRBV18 and TRBJ2-7; D gene ambiguous. CDR1 KGHSH and CDR2 LQKENI come from the germline V gene. Deletions cut 3 bases from V and 0 bases from J, with 9 bases between. This CDR3 is 14 amino acids long. This chain's CDR3 is CASSPSSSSYEQYF. The CDR3 DNA sequence: TGTGCCAGCTCACCTTCTTCAAGCTCCTACGAGCAGTACTTC.